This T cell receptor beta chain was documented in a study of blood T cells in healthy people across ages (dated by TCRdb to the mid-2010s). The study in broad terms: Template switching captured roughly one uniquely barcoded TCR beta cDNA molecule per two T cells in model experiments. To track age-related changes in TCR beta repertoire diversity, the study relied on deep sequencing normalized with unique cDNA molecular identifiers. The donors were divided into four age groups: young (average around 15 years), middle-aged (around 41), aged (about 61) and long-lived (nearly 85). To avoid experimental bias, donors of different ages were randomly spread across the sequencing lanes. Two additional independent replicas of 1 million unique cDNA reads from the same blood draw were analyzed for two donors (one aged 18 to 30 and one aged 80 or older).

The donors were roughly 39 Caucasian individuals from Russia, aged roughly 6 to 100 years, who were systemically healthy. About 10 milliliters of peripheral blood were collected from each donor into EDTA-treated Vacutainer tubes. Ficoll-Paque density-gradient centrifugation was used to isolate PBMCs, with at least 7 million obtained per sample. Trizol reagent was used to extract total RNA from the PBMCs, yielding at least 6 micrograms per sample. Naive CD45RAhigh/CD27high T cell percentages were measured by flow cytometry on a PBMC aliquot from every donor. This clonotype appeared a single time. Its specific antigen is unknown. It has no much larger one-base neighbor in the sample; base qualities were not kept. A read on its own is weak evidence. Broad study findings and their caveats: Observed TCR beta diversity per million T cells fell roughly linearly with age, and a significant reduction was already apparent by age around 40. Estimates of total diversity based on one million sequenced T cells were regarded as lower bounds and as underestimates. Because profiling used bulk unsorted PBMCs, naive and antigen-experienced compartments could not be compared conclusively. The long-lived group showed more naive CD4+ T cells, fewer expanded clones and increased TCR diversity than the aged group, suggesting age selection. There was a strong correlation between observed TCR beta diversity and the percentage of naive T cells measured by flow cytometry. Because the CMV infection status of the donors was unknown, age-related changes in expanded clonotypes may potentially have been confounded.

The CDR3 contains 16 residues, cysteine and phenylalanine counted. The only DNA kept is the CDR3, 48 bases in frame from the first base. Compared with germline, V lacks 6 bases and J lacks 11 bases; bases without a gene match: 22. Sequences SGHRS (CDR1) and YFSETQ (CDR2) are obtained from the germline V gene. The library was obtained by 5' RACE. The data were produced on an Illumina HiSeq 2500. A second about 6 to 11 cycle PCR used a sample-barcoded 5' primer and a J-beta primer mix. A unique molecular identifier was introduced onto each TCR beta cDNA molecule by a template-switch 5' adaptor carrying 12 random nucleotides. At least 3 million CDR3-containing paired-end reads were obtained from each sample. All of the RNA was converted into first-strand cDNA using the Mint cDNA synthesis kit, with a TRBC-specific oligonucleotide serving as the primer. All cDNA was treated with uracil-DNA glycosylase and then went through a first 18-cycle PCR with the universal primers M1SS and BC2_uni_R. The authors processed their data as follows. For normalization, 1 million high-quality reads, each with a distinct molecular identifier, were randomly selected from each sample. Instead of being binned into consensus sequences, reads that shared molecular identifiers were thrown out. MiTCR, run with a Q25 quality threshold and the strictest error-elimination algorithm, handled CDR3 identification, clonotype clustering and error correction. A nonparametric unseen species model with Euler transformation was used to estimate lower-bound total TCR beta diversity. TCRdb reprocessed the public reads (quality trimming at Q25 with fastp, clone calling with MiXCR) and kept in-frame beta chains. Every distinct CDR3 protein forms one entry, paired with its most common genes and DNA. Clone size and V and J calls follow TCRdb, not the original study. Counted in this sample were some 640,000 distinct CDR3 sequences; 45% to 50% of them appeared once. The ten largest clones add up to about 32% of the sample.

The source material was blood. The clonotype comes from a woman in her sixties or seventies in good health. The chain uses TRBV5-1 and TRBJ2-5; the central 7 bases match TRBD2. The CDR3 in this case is CASTDRPGGSSNEQYF. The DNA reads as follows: TGCGCCAGCACCGACCGCCCGGGAGGTAGTAGTAATGAGCAGTACTTC.